This TCR beta chain is from a study of CD4+ T cells in melanoma. The length of the CDR3 is 13 residues. Germline V CDR1 and CDR2: SGHAT, FQNNGV. Trimming shortened V by 6 bases and J by 4 bases, and 12 bases separated the two germline ends. The protocol was immunoSEQ multiplex PCR, while the TCRdb copy is restricted to in-frame clones and leaves out a portion. Found here are around 130,000 clones, 80% to 95% of them singletons; the top ten hold 1.5%. Points from the study as a whole: CD8+ T cell, macrophage and B cell function reportedly correlated with neoantigen-specific CD4+ T cells. Neoantigen-specific CD4+ T cells in melanoma reportedly had diverse differentiation states.

As for this clone: The target antigen is unknown.

The origin of this receptor is a human donor with melanoma. V gene TRBV11-2 combines with J gene TRBJ1-1, with D possibly being TRBD1 (5 bases). In DNA, the CDR3 is TGTGCCAGCAGGGAGGGACGGGTCACTGAAGCTTTCTTT. This encodes CASREGRVTEAFF.